This TCR beta chain originates from a study of chemoradiotherapy in HPV16-positive cancers. Study summary: Functional T-cell assays on two HPV16-positive patients' cells defined candidate HPV-specific clones and common TCR motifs.

Over chemoradiotherapy, repertoires were sampled more than once. Worth noting for this clone: Its antigen is unknown.

Assay used: immunoSEQ multiplex PCR; TCRdb lists only in-frame clones, some missing. This table holds 30,000 to 40,000 clones, approximately 92% found once. Whole-study findings and limits: In HPV16-positive patients, HPV-responsive T-cell expansion tracked better recurrence-free survival. Candidate HPV-specific clones and E7-related TCR motifs grew in tumor during treatment.

This TCR was recovered from a human donor with HPV-associated anogenital cancer. Sequencing used blood, obtained from a patient who underwent chemoradiotherapy.

The CDR3 DNA reads TGTGCCAGCAGGGGGTTTAATGAAAAACTGTTTTTT. It is translated as CASRGFNEKLFF. V and J are TRBV2 and TRBJ1-4; D gene uncertain. Trimming stripped 6 bases from V and 4 bases from J, with 6 bases between. The CDR3 is made up of 12 amino acids. Looked up from germline, CDR1 is SNHLY and CDR2 is FYNNEI.